These 21 T cell receptor beta chains share one sample of origin, sequenced in a study of blood T cell repertoires in COVID-19. Only in-frame clones appear in the TCRdb table, and some are missing; sequencing was by immunoSEQ multiplex PCR. The data contain 200,000 to 250,000 clones, 86% of them seen just once; the ten biggest clones take up about 2.2%. Input material: peripheral blood. Receptors originate from a man aged 25 to 40 who had recovered from COVID-19.

The rearrangement uses TRBV11-3 and TRBJ2-1; D may be TRBD1 (7 bases). The CDR3 has 18 amino acids. Trimming took 0 bases from V and 3 from J, leaving 18 bases between them. The germline CDR1 and CDR2 sequences are SGHNT and YENEEA. As DNA, the CDR3 is TGTGCCAGCAGCTTAGATCAGGGGGGAACTACCAACTACAATGAGCAGTTCTTC. Translated, it gives CASSLDQGGTTNYNEQFF.

The count of this clone is one. CDR3 bases: TGTGCCAGCAGTCCGAAGTCGGGACAGGGGCGTGGCTACACCTTC. Residues: CASSPKSGQGRGYTF. The rearrangement links TRBV27 to TRBJ1-2, with 10 positions matching TRBD1. Germline V gene sequence: CDR1 MNHEY, CDR2 SMNVEV (reference sequence). The V segment lost 5 bases and the J segment 7 bases; nucleotides outside the gene matches: 10. The CDR3 contains 15 residues.

There are a few counts of this clone. This chain joins TRBV15 and TRBJ2-5, with TRBD1 as a possible D gene (6 bases). V dropped 1 base and J dropped 5 bases, with 11 bases sitting between them. Germline assignment: CDR1 LNHNV and CDR2 YYDKDF (reference sequence). The CDR3 has 14 amino acids. The CDR3 sequence is CATSRGDTRETQYF. The DNA of the CDR3 is TGTGCCACCAGCAGAGGGGACACAAGGGAGACCCAGTACTTC.

CDR3 loop: CASSPRDSLYEQYF. CDR3 sequence (DNA): TGTGCCAGCAGCCCCAGGGACAGTCTATACGAGCAGTACTTC. The chain joins TRBV5-4 to TRBJ2-7; 7 positions match TRBD1. V shed 4 bases and J 4 bases; nucleotides not matched to a gene: 8. From germline, CDR1 is SGHNT and CDR2 YYREEE (reference sequence). CDR3 size: 14 residues.

This clone was detected a few times. The chain couples TRBV7-9 to TRBJ1-3, with 9 nucleotides matching TRBD1. The CDR3 is 16 amino acids. CDR1 and CDR2 from the germline V gene are SEHNR and FQNEAQ (reference sequence). V shed 5 bases, J shed 0 bases, and the junction held 5 bases outside the gene matches. CDR3 amino acids: CASSPVTGGSGNTIYF. The CDR3 bases are TGTGCCAGCAGCCCTGTGACAGGGGGCTCTGGAAACACCATATATTTT.

This chain connects TRBV6-5 to TRBJ2-7, with 8 nucleotides matching TRBD1. Germline CDR1 is MNHEY and CDR2 is SVGAGI. This CDR3 comprises 13 residues. With V trimmed by 7 bases and J by 3 bases, 5 bases remained unmatched. CDR3 in amino acids: CASIGQGNYEQYF. CDR3 in DNA: TGTGCCAGCATAGGACAGGGTAACTACGAGCAGTACTTC.

This chain joins TRBV21-1 and TRBJ2-7; the table assigns TRBD1, which was not confirmed against the DNA. TRBV21-1 is tagged as a pseudogene. The length of the CDR3 is 15 residues. The CDR3 is CASSKVDRGRYEQYF. The DNA of the CDR3 is TGTGCCAGCAGCAAGGTGGACAGGGGCCGCTACGAGCAGTACTTC.

The chain couples TRBV18 to TRBJ2-7; 7 nucleotides align to TRBD1. The CDR3 runs 14 residues. CDR1 KGHSH and CDR2 LQKENI come from the germline V gene. V gave up 3 bases and J gave up 4 bases; unmatched junction bases: 6. CDR3 protein: CASSPQGEGYEQYF. Here the CDR3 DNA reads TGTGCCAGCTCACCCCAGGGGGAAGGGTACGAGCAGTACTTC.

The genes are TRBV25-1 and TRBJ2-7; D perhaps matches TRBD2 (6 bases). From germline, CDR1 is MGHDK and CDR2 SYGVNS. The CDR3 loop spans 16 amino acids. Trimming stripped 2 bases from V and 5 bases from J, with 19 bases between. CDR3 nucleotide sequence: TGTGCCAGCAGTGAAATTGGGGGGTTGGGGATAAACGAGCAGTACTTC. Translating it yields CASSEIGGLGINEQYF.

The V call is TRBV12-1, the J call TRBJ1-5. TRBV12-1 is reported as a pseudogene. This CDR3 region has 9 residues. CDR3: CATFPLQHF. CDR3 nucleotide sequence: TGTGCCACCTTTCCACTACAGCATTTT.

This clone appeared a few times. V usage is TRBV3-1 (or the pseudogene TRBV3-2) and J usage is TRBJ1-2; D is perhaps TRBD1 (5 bases). The CDR3 length is 14 residues. Germline values: CDR1 LGHDT, CDR2 YNNKEL (reference sequence). V was clipped by 1 base and J by 4 bases, with 10 bases between them. This CDR3 reads CASSQGPGIYGYTF. The CDR3, as DNA: TGTGCCAGCAGCCAAGGACCAGGGATCTATGGCTACACCTTC.

The chain employs TRBV6-6 and TRBJ2-5; 9 nucleotides agree with TRBD2. This CDR3 region has 16 residues. Trimming took 8 bases from V and 5 from J; bases not matched to a gene: 15. Germline V gene sequence: CDR1 MNHNY, CDR2 SVGAGI (reference sequence). In DNA form, the CDR3 reads TGTGCCAGCGCCCAAACTGGGCGGGGGGGCCCCGAGACCCAGTACTTC. Protein product: CASAQTGRGGPETQYF.

This rearrangement joins TRBV11-2 to TRBJ1-1; no clear D. Germline CDR1 is SGHAT and CDR2 is FQNNGV. This CDR3 contains 19 residues. Trimming removed 1 base from V and 0 bases from J, with 21 bases in between. The CDR3 region has the DNA TGTGCCAGCAGCTTAGGTCTGATAAGGGAGGGAATTATGAACACTGAAGCTTTCTTT. This sequence encodes CASSLGLIREGIMNTEAFF.

The V gene is TRBV20-1, the J gene TRBJ2-3, with TRBD2 matching over 7 bases. Germline values: CDR1 DFQATT, CDR2 SNEGSKA (reference sequence). This CDR3 is 14 amino acids long. The trim removed 3 bases at V and 6 bases at J, leaving 9 bases unmatched. CDR3 bases: TGCAGTGCTAGTGGTGCGGGGGTGGTGGATACGCAGTATTTT. Its protein product is CSASGAGVVDTQYF.

The chain is built from TRBV3-1 (or the pseudogene TRBV3-2) and TRBJ2-6; a weak D match, TRBD1 (5 bases). The CDR3 consists of 15 residues. Germline V CDR1 and CDR2: LGHDT, YNNKEL (reference sequence). Trimming cost V 4 bases and J 0 bases, with 7 bases left between them. The CDR3 loop is CASSRDSSGANVLTF. The CDR3 region has the DNA TGTGCCAGCAGCCGTGACAGCTCTGGGGCCAACGTCCTGACTTTC.

This chain uses TRBV19 with TRBJ1-3, with D perhaps matching TRBD1 (6 bases). Germline V lookup: CDR1 LNHDA, CDR2 SQIVND (reference sequence). This CDR3 region has 15 residues. Trimming removed 7 bases from V and 8 bases from J, with 21 bases in between. This chain's CDR3 is CASTIAGQGKDTIYF. The CDR3 nucleotides are TGTGCCAGTACCATAGCGGGCCAGGGGAAGGACACCATATATTTT.

The chain is built from TRBV6-5 and TRBJ1-1, with TRBD1 matching over 8 bases. The V gene end was trimmed by 0 bases and the J gene end by 0 bases; junction bases not matched to a gene: 3. In germline, CDR1 is MNHEY, CDR2 SVGAGI. CDR3 length: 16 residues. The CDR3 sequence: CASSYSPRGLNTEAFF. CDR3 coding DNA: TGTGCCAGCAGTTACTCGCCCAGGGGGCTGAACACTGAAGCTTTCTTT.

The chain combines TRBV5-1 with TRBJ2-7; D remains unclear. CDR1 is SGHRS, CDR2 YFSETQ, per germline. V was trimmed by 2 bases and J by 3 bases, leaving 6 bases between them. There are 12 residues in the CDR3. The DNA for the CDR3 is TGCGCCAGCAGCTTTCCGGGCTACGAGCAGTACTTC. Protein product: CASSFPGYEQYF.

The chain employs TRBV1 and TRBJ1-5; the table's TRBD1 call for D was not verified on the DNA. TRBV1 is tagged as a pseudogene. CDR3 length: 16 residues. The DNA of the CDR3 is TGCACCAGCAGCCAACCTAGACAGGGGCGCAATCAGCCCCAGCATTTT. As protein: CTSSQPRQGRNQPQHF.

This rearrangement joins TRBV5-5 to TRBJ1-2; D remains unclear. V was trimmed by 4 bases and J by 0 bases, leaving 16 bases between them. The CDR3 totals 16 residues. Germline values: CDR1 SGHKS, CDR2 YYEKEE (reference sequence). The CDR3 coding sequence is TGTGCCAGCAGCCGATCCGCCACGGTCACTAACTATGGCTACACCTTC. It specifies CASSRSATVTNYGYTF.

This chain links TRBV24-1 with TRBJ1-1; 8 bases are shared with TRBD1. Germline CDR1 is KGHDR and CDR2 is SFDVKD. The length of the CDR3 is 16 residues. Trimming took 7 bases from V and 1 from J; bases not matched to a gene: 10. The CDR3: CATRKGTGEKNTEAFF. In DNA, the CDR3 is TGTGCCACCAGGAAGGGGACAGGAGAGAAGAACACTGAAGCTTTCTTT.